These 28 T cell receptor beta chains share one sample of origin, sequenced in a study of CD8 T cells in ankylosing spondylitis. TCRdb re-analysed the 5' RACE reads in MiXCR, keeping a single row per CDR3 protein. Here the sample spans roughly 190,000 distinct CDR3 sequences, over 10% being singletons. The sample was blood, either unsorted or a sorted T cell fraction (not recorded which). The receptors originated from a male donor with ankylosing spondylitis or in good health (not recorded which).

The chain is built from TRBV14 and TRBJ2-1; 8 bases fit TRBD2. The CDR3 totals 14 residues. With V trimmed by 7 bases and J by 7 bases, 9 bases remained unmatched. CDR1 is SGHDN and CDR2 is FVKESK in the germline V gene. CDR3: CASTLGRAVNEQFF. The CDR3, as DNA: TGTGCCAGCACCCTCGGGAGGGCCGTAAATGAGCAGTTCTTC.

V gene TRBV27 combines with J gene TRBJ1-1, with a possible D match to TRBD1 (5 bases). The CDR3 length is 12 residues. Per germline, CDR1 MNHEY and CDR2 SMNVEV (reference sequence). V lost 5 bases to trimming and J lost 7 bases, with 11 bases between them. The CDR3 protein is CASSPGTGEAFF. In DNA form, the CDR3 reads TGTGCCAGCAGTCCAGGGACTGGTGAAGCTTTCTTT.

Worth noting for this clonotype: One junction end does not reproduce the germline sequence, and a read error may be involved. The chain uses TRBV4-2 and TRBJ1-2; D might be TRBD1 (5 bases). Germline V gene data show CDR1 as LGHNA and CDR2 as YNFKEQ. There are 16 residues in the CDR3. This CDR3 is CASSQARIEGQYGYTF. In DNA form, the CDR3 reads TGTGCCAGCAGCCAAGCCAGGATTGAGGGGCAATATGGGTACACCTTC.

This clonotype was detected a few times. The V call is TRBV4-1, the J call TRBJ2-7; D possibly corresponds to TRBD1 (6 bases). This CDR3 contains 15 residues. Germline-derived CDR1 and CDR2 are MGHRA and YSYEKL. V dropped 3 bases and J dropped 2 bases, with 14 bases sitting between them. CDR3 bases: TGCGCCAGCAGCCAGGAAGCCAGGGGCCCCTACGAGCAGTACTTC. It specifies CASSQEARGPYEQYF.

This clonotype was counted many times. At one end, the junction sequence differs from germline, possibly due to a read error. The V and J genes are TRBV2 and TRBJ2-1; D is uncertain. CDR3 length equals 10 residues. In germline, CDR1 is SNHLY, CDR2 FYNNEI. The CDR3 nucleotides read TGTGCCAGCAGTGGAATGCCGGTATTATTC. Protein product: CASSGMPVLF. Combining the CDR3 with reference TRBV2 and TRBJ2-1 gives the whole variable domain EPEVTQTPSHQVTQMGQEVILRCVPISNHLYFYWYRQILGQKVEFLVSFYNNEISEKSEIFDDQFSVERPDGSNFTLKIRSTKLEDSAMYFCASSGMPVLFGPGTRLTVL.

This sequence joins TRBV27 and TRBJ2-2; D gene unclear. V was cut by 11 bases and J by 5 bases, with 18 bases left in between. CDR3 size: 14 residues. Germline loops: CDR1 MNHEY, CDR2 SMNVEV (reference sequence). CDR3 loop: CAVRPGTKTGELFF. CDR3 nucleotides: TGTGCCGTCCGACCAGGCACCAAAACCGGGGAGCTGTTTTTT.

The J gene is TRBJ2-1, the V gene TRBV2, with 8 positions matching TRBD1. V dropped 10 bases and J dropped 8; count of bases not matched to a gene: 10. The CDR3 sequence is 13 residues long. Germline V gene lookup returns CDR1 SNHLY and CDR2 FYNNEI. The CDR3 protein is CATEQGVSYEQFF. The CDR3 DNA reads as TGTGCCACCGAACAGGGGGTGAGCTATGAGCAGTTCTTC.

This clonotype has just one count. As DNA, the CDR3 is TGTGCCAGCAGGGCGGGGGCAGGGATCACCGGGGAGCTGTTTTTT. It yields the protein CASRAGAGITGELFF. The rearrangement uses TRBV7-9 and TRBJ2-2, with a possible D match to TRBD2 (7 bases). Between the trimmed V and J ends, which lost 6 bases and 4 bases, there was a span of 15 bases. The CDR3 has 15 residues. Per the germline V gene, CDR1 is SEHNR and CDR2 is FQNEAQ (reference sequence).

This clonotype was detected only a few times. The rearrangement links TRBV6-5 to TRBJ2-4; 8 bases are a match to TRBD1. Germline CDR1 reads MNHEY; CDR2 reads SVGAGI. The length of the CDR3 is 16 residues. Trimming took 0 bases from V and 7 from J; bases not matched to a gene: 8. In DNA form, the CDR3 reads TGTGCCAGCAGTTACTCTTCTCCCAGGGGGCGGAACATTCAGTACTTC. Its protein product is CASSYSSPRGRNIQYF.

This clonotype occurred a few times. The V and J genes are TRBV5-6 and TRBJ2-3; 7 bases map to TRBD2. V dropped 4 bases and J dropped 5; count of bases not matched to a gene: 16. The CDR3 is made up of 17 amino acids. Per germline, CDR1 SGHDT and CDR2 YYEEEE. The chain's CDR3 is CASSNTGREAWGDTQYF. The CDR3 DNA follows: TGTGCCAGCAGCAACACTGGGAGGGAAGCCTGGGGAGATACGCAGTATTTT.

This clonotype was observed a handful of times. The gene calls are TRBV7-9 and TRBJ2-7; D gene unclear. The CDR3 consists of 14 residues. CDR1 and CDR2 from the germline V gene are SEHNR and FQNEAQ (reference sequence). Trimming pared 1 base from V and 5 bases from J, leaving 12 bases between. CDR3 protein: CASSLGFPADEQYF. Written as DNA, the CDR3 is TGTGCCAGCAGCTTAGGCTTTCCAGCCGACGAGCAGTACTTC.

Many counts were recorded for this clonotype. CDR3 residues: CASSPVAGGNEQFF. For the CDR3, the DNA is TGCGCCAGCAGCCCGGTGGCAGGAGGGAATGAGCAGTTCTTC. The V call is TRBV4-1, the J call TRBJ2-1, with D tentatively TRBD2 (6 bases). This CDR3 is built from 14 residues. The V end lost 4 bases, the J end lost 7 bases, and 14 bases lay between the germline ends. Germline-derived CDR1 and CDR2 are MGHRA and YSYEKL.

This chain links TRBV7-9 with TRBJ2-7; perhaps TRBD1 as D (5 bases). Germline V gene sequence: CDR1 SEHNR, CDR2 FQNEAQ (reference sequence). This CDR3 region has 12 residues. Trimming left V 3 bases short and J 10 bases short, with 13 bases between. The CDR3 loop reads CASSLFVQVQYF. The CDR3 region has the DNA TGTGCCAGCAGCTTGTTTGTACAGGTTCAGTACTTC.

This clonotype occurred many times. This chain joins TRBV4-1 and TRBJ2-2; D is possibly TRBD1 or TRBD2 (5 bases each). Looked up from germline, CDR1 is MGHRA and CDR2 is YSYEKL. The ends were cut back, 1 base at V and 4 bases at J, with 13 bases in the middle. The CDR3 covers 16 residues. CDR3 nucleotides: TGCGCCAGCAGCCAAGGGGGGATCCCGGGCACCGGGGAGCTGTTTTTT. Encoded protein: CASSQGGIPGTGELFF.

This chain connects TRBV29-1 to TRBJ2-5; 11 positions match TRBD2. Looked up from germline, CDR1 is SQVTM and CDR2 is ANQGSEA. The V gene end was trimmed by 7 bases and the J gene end by 3 bases; junction bases not matched to a gene: 4. The CDR3 covers 13 residues. CDR3 sequence (DNA): TGCAGCGCACCGGGACTAGCGGAAGAGACCCAGTACTTC. It codes for CSAPGLAEETQYF.

This clonotype occurred a few times. The chain joins TRBV5-1 to TRBJ2-3, with no clear D. CDR1 and CDR2 (germline): SGHRS, YFSETQ. V was clipped by 0 bases and J by 1 base, with 6 bases between them. The CDR3 totals 14 residues. This CDR3 reads CASSLEMGTDTQYF. The DNA of the CDR3 is TGCGCCAGCAGCTTGGAGATGGGCACAGATACGCAGTATTTT.

Many counts were recorded for this clonotype. The rearrangement links TRBV3-1 to TRBJ1-5; D not resolved. The length of the CDR3 is 15 residues. Between the trimmed V and J ends, which lost 2 bases and 3 bases, there was a span of 11 bases. Germline V gene lookup returns CDR1 LGHDT and CDR2 YNNKEL (reference sequence). CDR3 nucleotide sequence: TGTGCCAGCAGCCAAAGTGTCAGTCCCAATCAGCCCCAGCATTTT. It translates to CASSQSVSPNQPQHF.

The chain combines TRBV19 with TRBJ2-1, with 8 bases fitting TRBD2. There are 16 residues in the CDR3. With V trimmed by 5 bases and J by 3 bases, 9 bases remained unmatched. Germline assignment: CDR1 LNHDA and CDR2 SQIVND (reference sequence). The CDR3 loop is CASSPEGLGSYNEQFF. For the CDR3, the DNA is TGTGCCAGTAGTCCAGAGGGACTAGGTAGCTACAATGAGCAGTTCTTC.

The CDR3 spells CASSPSEGANNEQFF. In DNA form, the CDR3 reads TGCGCCAGCAGCCCTAGCGAGGGGGCGAACAATGAGCAGTTCTTC. V usage is TRBV5-1 and J usage is TRBJ2-1, with D perhaps TRBD1 (7 bases). V lost 4 bases, J lost 5 bases, and 16 bases lay in between. CDR3 length equals 15 residues. The V gene's germline CDR1 is SGHRS and CDR2 YFSETQ.

CDR3 sequence reads: CASSILVTTGELFF. CDR3 DNA: TGTGCCAGTAGTATTTTGGTAACCACCGGGGAGCTGTTTTTT. J is TRBJ2-2 and V is TRBV19, with D unresolved. There are 14 residues in the CDR3. Germline V CDR1 and CDR2: LNHDA, SQIVND (reference sequence). Trimming left V 3 bases short and J 4 bases short, with 9 bases between.

In its sample, this clonotype ranks as medium-sized. The chain employs TRBV6-1 and TRBJ1-4; D perhaps matches TRBD1 (5 bases). Trimming pared 0 bases from V and 8 bases from J, leaving 13 bases between. The CDR3 totals 15 residues. CDR1 MNHNS and CDR2 SASEGT come from the germline V gene. The CDR3 DNA reads TGTGCCAGCAGTGAAGCTGCGGGGGAAGGCGAAAAACTGTTTTTT. Its translation: CASSEAAGEGEKLFF.

The rearrangement joins TRBV29-1 to TRBJ2-3; 7 bases are shared with TRBD1. The J segment lost 6 bases and the V segment lost 5 bases, leaving 2 bases of the junction unmatched. This CDR3 is built from 11 residues. The germline V gene has CDR1 SQVTM and CDR2 ANQGSEA. CDR3 sequence: CSVIQGDTQYF. CDR3 nucleotides: TGCAGCGTTATACAGGGGGATACGCAGTATTTT.

J is TRBJ2-1 and V is TRBV7-9; no firm D call. Germline loops: CDR1 SEHNR, CDR2 FQNEAQ (reference sequence). V was clipped by 5 bases and J by 0 bases, with 11 bases between them. CDR3 length: 15 residues. In DNA, the CDR3 is TGTGCCAGCAGCCCTGATGCGAGCTCCTACAATGAGCAGTTCTTC. Residues: CASSPDASSYNEQFF.

This clonotype was recorded a few times. The chain joins TRBV4-1 to TRBJ1-2; D not certain. CDR1 and CDR2 (germline): MGHRA, YSYEKL. Trimming took 6 bases from V and 0 from J, leaving 11 bases between them. The CDR3 has 14 amino acids. CDR3 bases: TGCGCCAGCAGACACCCGGATACTAACTATGGCTACACCTTC. It translates to CASRHPDTNYGYTF.

The V call is TRBV3-1, the J call TRBJ2-1; 10 bases are shared with TRBD2. Trimming took 2 bases from V and 8 from J; bases not matched to a gene: 6. The CDR3 runs 15 residues. CDR1 is LGHDT, CDR2 YNNKEL, per germline (reference sequence). The CDR3 loop is CASSQPLAGVYEQFF. DNA for the CDR3: TGTGCCAGCAGCCAACCTCTAGCGGGAGTCTATGAGCAGTTCTTC.

With regard to this clonotype: The germline gene is not matched at one end of the junction; a read error may be the cause. The genes are TRBV5-1 and TRBJ2-7; TRBD2 matches 9 bases. Germline V gene lookup returns CDR1 SGHRS and CDR2 YFSETQ. This CDR3 spans 15 amino acids. CDR3 in amino acids: CASSLLSGSSNEQYF. CDR3 bases: TGCGCCAGCAGCTTGCTTAGCGGGAGCTCCAACGAGCAGTACTTC.

The chain recombines TRBV6-1 with TRBJ2-7; no reliable D call. Germline CDR1 and CDR2: MNHNS and SASEGT. The V gene lost 7 bases and the J gene lost 5 bases, with 21 bases spanning the gap. The CDR3 loop spans 15 amino acids. Here the CDR3 DNA reads TGTGCCAGCAACCCGGGCCGACTTCTAAATCACGAGCAGTACTTC. This sequence encodes CASNPGRLLNHEQYF.

This clonotype was seen ten or more times. This sequence joins TRBV4-1 and TRBJ2-7; D not resolved. The ends were cut back, 1 base at V and 3 bases at J, with 7 bases in the middle. This CDR3 comprises 13 residues. Germline loops: CDR1 MGHRA, CDR2 YSYEKL. The CDR3 nucleotides read TGCGCCAGCAGCCAAGTTAACGGCTACGAGCAGTACTTC. This gives the protein CASSQVNGYEQYF.